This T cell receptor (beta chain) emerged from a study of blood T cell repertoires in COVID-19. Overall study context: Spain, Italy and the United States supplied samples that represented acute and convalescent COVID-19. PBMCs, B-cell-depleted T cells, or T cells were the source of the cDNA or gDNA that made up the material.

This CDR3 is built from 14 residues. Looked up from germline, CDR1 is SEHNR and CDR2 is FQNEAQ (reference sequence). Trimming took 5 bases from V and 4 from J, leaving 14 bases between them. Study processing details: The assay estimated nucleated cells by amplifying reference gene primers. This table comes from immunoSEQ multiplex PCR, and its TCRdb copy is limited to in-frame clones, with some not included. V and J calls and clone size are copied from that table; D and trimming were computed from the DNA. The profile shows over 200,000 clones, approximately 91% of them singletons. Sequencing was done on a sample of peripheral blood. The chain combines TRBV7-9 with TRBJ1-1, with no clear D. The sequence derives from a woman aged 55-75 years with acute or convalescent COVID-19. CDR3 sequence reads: CASSPGVSGTEAFF. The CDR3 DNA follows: TGTGCCAGCAGCCCGGGAGTTTCAGGCACTGAAGCTTTCTTT.